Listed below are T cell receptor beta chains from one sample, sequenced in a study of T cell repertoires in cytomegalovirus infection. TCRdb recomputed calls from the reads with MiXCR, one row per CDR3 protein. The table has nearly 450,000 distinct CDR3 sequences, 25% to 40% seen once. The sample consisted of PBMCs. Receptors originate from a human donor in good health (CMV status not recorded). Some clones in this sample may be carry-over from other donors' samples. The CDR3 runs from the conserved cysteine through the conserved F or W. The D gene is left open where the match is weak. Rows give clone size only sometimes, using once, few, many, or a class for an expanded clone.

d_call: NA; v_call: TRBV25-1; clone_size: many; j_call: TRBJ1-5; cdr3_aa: CASSESGYQPQHF; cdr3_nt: TGTGCCAGCAGTGAATCTGGGTATCAGCCCCAGCATTTT
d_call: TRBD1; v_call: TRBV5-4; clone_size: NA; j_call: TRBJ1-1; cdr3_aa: CASRKRQGANTEAFF; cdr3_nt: TGTGCCAGCAGAAAACGACAGGGGGCGAACACTGAAGCTTTCTTT
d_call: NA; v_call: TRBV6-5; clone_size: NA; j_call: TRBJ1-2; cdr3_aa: CASSTGRENGYTF; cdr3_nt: TGTGCCAGCAGCACGGGACGGGAGAATGGCTACACCTTC
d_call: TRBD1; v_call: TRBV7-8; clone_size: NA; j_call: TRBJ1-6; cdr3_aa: CASSLTGSNGSPLHF; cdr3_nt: TGTGCCAGCAGCTTGACAGGGTCAAATGGTTCACCCCTCCACTTT
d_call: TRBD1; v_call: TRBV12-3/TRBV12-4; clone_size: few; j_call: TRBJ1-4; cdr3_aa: CASSLRQGHEKLFF; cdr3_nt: TGTGCCAGCAGTTTAAGACAGGGACATGAAAAACTGTTTTTT
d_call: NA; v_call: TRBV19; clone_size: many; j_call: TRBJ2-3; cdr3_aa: CASSIPGTDTQYF; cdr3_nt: TGTGCCAGTAGTATCCCAGGCACAGATACGCAGTATTTT
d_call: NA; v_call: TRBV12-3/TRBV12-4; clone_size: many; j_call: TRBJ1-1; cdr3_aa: CASSLGAENTEAFF; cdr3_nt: TGTGCCAGCAGTTTAGGGGCGGAGAACACTGAAGCTTTCTTT
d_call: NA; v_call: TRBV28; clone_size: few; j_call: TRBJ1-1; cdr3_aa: CASSPNSGYTEAFF; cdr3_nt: TGTGCCAGCAGTCCTAACAGTGGCTACACTGAAGCTTTCTTT
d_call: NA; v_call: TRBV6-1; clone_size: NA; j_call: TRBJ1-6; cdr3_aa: CASEDRINSPLHF; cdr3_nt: TGTGCCAGCGAAGACAGGATTAATTCACCCCTCCACTTT
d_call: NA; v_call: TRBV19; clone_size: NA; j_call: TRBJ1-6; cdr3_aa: CASVSGGSSPLHF; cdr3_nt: TGTGCCAGTGTCAGCGGGGGTAGTTCACCCCTCCACTTT
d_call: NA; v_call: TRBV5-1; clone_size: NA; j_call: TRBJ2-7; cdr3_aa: CASSKEAYEQYF; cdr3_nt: TGCGCCAGCAGCAAAGAAGCCTACGAGCAGTACTTC
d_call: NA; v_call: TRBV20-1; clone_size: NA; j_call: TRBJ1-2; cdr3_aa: CSVRDNYCYTF; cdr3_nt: TGCAGTGTAAGGGACAACTATTGCTACACCTTC
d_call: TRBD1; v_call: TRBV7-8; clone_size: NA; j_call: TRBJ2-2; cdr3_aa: CASRGNRGRITGELFF; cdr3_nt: TGTGCCAGCAGGGGGAACAGGGGGCGAATCACCGGGGAGCTGTTTTTT
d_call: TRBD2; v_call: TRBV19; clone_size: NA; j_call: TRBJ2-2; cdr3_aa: CASSPRLAGGPVGELFF; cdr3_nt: TGTGCCAGTAGTCCGCGACTAGCGGGGGGCCCTGTCGGGGAGCTGTTTTTT
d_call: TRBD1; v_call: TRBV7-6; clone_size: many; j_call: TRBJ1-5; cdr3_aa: CASSLGQGVRQPQHF; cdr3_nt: TGTGCCAGCAGCTTAGGACAGGGAGTGCGTCAGCCCCAGCATTTT
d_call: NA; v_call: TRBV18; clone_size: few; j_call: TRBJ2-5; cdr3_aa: CASSPRLYQETQYF; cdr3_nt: TGTGCCAGCTCACCTAGGTTGTACCAAGAGACCCAGTACTTC
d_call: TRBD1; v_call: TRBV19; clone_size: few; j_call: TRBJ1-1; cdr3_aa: CASSPQGFAEAFF; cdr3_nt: TGTGCCAGTAGTCCACAGGGGTTCGCTGAAGCTTTCTTT
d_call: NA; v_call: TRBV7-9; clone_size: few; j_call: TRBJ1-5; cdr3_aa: CASSLDWGTESNQPQHF; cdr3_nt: TGTGCCAGCAGCTTAGACTGGGGGACTGAAAGCAATCAGCCCCAGCATTTT
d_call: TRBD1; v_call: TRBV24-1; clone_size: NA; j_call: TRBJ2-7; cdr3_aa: CATSDPWDRTYEQYF; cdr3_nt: TGTGCCACCAGTGATCCGTGGGACAGGACCTACGAGCAGTACTTC
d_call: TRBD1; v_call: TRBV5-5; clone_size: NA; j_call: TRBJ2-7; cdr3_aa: CASSLEGTGNYEKYF; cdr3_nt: TGTGCCAGCAGCTTGGAGGGGACAGGGAACTACGAGAAGTACTTC
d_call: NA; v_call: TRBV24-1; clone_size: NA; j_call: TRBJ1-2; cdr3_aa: CATSEPTNGYTF; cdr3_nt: TGTGCCACCAGTGAGCCGACAAATGGCTACACCTTC
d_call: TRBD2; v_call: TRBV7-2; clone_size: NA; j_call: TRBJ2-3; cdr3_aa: CASTTGSGLTDTQYF; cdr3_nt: TGTGCCAGCACCACAGGTAGCGGGCTGACAGATACGCAGTATTTT
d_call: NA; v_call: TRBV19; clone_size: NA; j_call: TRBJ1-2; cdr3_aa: CASTRGPYYGYTF; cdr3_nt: TGTGCCAGTACTAGGGGCCCTTACTATGGCTACACCTTC
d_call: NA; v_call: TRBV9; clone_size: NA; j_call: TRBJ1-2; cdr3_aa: CASSVGPYGYTF; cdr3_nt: TGTGCCAGCAGCGTAGGGCCCTATGGCTACACCTTC
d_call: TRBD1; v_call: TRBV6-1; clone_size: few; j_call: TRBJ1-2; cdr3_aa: CASSSPDRLSNYGYTF; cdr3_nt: TGTGCCAGCAGTTCTCCGGACAGGCTTTCTAACTATGGCTACACCTTC
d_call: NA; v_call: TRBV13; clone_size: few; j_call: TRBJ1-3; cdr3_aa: CASSLWQGLSGNTIYF; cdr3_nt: TGTGCCAGCAGCTTATGGCAGGGACTCTCTGGAAACACCATATATTTT